Each of the 24 T cell receptor beta chains below was sequenced from the same sample in a study of CD8+ T cells in alopecia areata. Treatment denoted: oral pan-JAK inhibitor, 5-10 mg twice daily. After isolation, RNA underwent reverse transcription to generate cDNA as the sequencing template. Sequenced by immunoSEQ multiplex PCR; TCRdb stores in-frame clones only, minus some. The sample comprises around 150,000 clones, under 70% of which are singletons, and over 0.85% rests with the top ten. The source was CD4+ T cells sorted from blood, collected at week 4, from a patient treated with tofacitinib. The receptors derive from a human donor with alopecia areata.

This clone occurred once. The rearrangement joins TRBV14 to TRBJ1-2, with 11 bases matching TRBD1. V trimming: 1 base; J trimming: 6 bases; junction bases outside the gene matches: 4. Per the germline V gene, CDR1 is SGHDN and CDR2 is FVKESK. There are 15 residues in the CDR3. The CDR3 protein is CASSQAGTGGHGYTF. CDR3 nucleotide sequence: TGTGCCAGCAGCCAAGCTGGGACAGGGGGGCATGGCTACACCTTC.

The V gene is TRBV29-1, the J gene TRBJ2-1; maybe TRBD1 (6 bases). CDR1 and CDR2 from the germline V gene are SQVTM and ANQGSEA. The V and J ends lost 5 bases and 2 bases respectively, with 10 bases between them. The CDR3 is 13 amino acids. Written as DNA, the CDR3 is TGCAGCGTTACCCAGGGGACCTACAATGAGCAGTTCTTC. It translates to CSVTQGTYNEQFF.

CDR3 bases: TGTGCCAGCAGTTACAGTCCAGGGGCTTCCTCCTACGAGCAGTACTTC. This gives the protein CASSYSPGASSYEQYF. The chain joins TRBV6-6 to TRBJ2-7; perhaps TRBD1 as D (6 bases). Germline-derived CDR1 and CDR2 are MNHNY and SVGAGI (reference sequence). The germline V and J ends were trimmed by 2 bases and 0 bases, with 14 bases remaining between them. This CDR3 is 16 amino acids long.

The chain combines TRBV7-2 with TRBJ2-5, with D perhaps TRBD2 (7 bases). Trimming shortened V by 5 bases and J by 1 base, and 11 bases separated the two germline ends. The CDR3 has 14 residues. Germline V gene lookup returns CDR1 SGHTA and CDR2 FQGNSA. For the CDR3, the DNA is TGTGCCAGCAGCCGCGGGGGCTCCCAAGAGACCCAGTACTTC. Translating gives CASSRGGSQETQYF.

CDR3 region: CASSSWGRYEQYF. In DNA, the CDR3 is TGTGCCAGCAGCTCGTGGGGACGCTACGAGCAGTACTTC. This chain joins TRBV5-6 and TRBJ2-7; D may be TRBD1 or TRBD2 (5 bases each). Germline loops: CDR1 SGHDT, CDR2 YYEEEE. This CDR3 is 13 amino acids long. Trimming pared 3 bases from V and 3 bases from J, leaving 10 bases between.

V is TRBV27 and J is TRBJ2-5; D not certain. With 3 bases removed from V and 0 bases from J, the gap between germline ends came to 11 bases. CDR1 MNHEY and CDR2 SMNVEV come from the germline V gene (reference sequence). The CDR3 has 15 residues. CDR3 coding DNA: TGTGCCAGCAGTTTTGGTCAGTTGTACCAAGAGACCCAGTACTTC. This gives the protein CASSFGQLYQETQYF.

The chain combines TRBV29-1 with TRBJ2-7, with D possibly matching TRBD1 (5 bases). The V end was cut by 7 bases, the J end by 2 bases, with 15 bases between. Germline values: CDR1 SQVTM, CDR2 ANQGSEA. This CDR3 is built from 13 residues. The CDR3 loop is CSALGQGAYEQYF. The CDR3 nucleotides read TGCAGCGCCCTGGGGCAGGGCGCCTACGAGCAGTACTTC.

This sequence joins TRBV4-1 and TRBJ1-5; weak D call: TRBD1 (6 bases). Trimming shortened V by 1 base and J by 15 bases, and 16 bases separated the two germline ends. Germline-derived CDR1 and CDR2 are MGHRA and YSYEKL. The CDR3 spans 13 residues. In DNA, the CDR3 is TGCGCCAGCAGCCAAGGACCACAGGGCCCGAGGCATTTT. Translating it yields CASSQGPQGPRHF.

The chain uses TRBV19 and TRBJ1-2; D unresolved. CDR1 is LNHDA and CDR2 is SQIVND in the germline V gene (reference sequence). V was clipped by 3 bases and J by 8 bases, with 13 bases between them. There are 13 residues in the CDR3. CDR3: CASSIRTTDGYTF. The CDR3 DNA reads TGTGCCAGTAGTATCCGTACAACTGACGGCTACACCTTC.

This rearrangement joins TRBV5-1 to TRBJ1-2, with 8 bases matching TRBD1. CDR1 and CDR2 from the germline V gene are SGHRS and YFSETQ. V shed 4 bases and J 6 bases; nucleotides not matched to a gene: 5. The CDR3 is made up of 13 amino acids. The CDR3 sequence is CASSRQGWDGYTF. The CDR3 coding sequence is TGCGCCAGCAGCAGACAGGGGTGGGATGGCTACACCTTC.

CDR3 sequence (DNA): TGTGCCAGCAGCCAGCACAGGGTCGGTAATTCACCCCTCCACTTT. Translation gives CASSQHRVGNSPLHF. The V gene is TRBV14, the J gene TRBJ1-6, with D tentatively TRBD1 (6 bases). This CDR3 has 15 amino acids. Trimming took off 3 bases at V and 6 bases at J, with 12 bases between the two ends. Germline assignment: CDR1 SGHDN and CDR2 FVKESK.

The chain recombines TRBV5-6 with TRBJ1-2; TRBD1 aligns across 7 bases. V lost 4 bases to trimming and J lost 4 bases; unmatched junction nucleotides: 7. Per the germline V gene, CDR1 is SGHDT and CDR2 is YYEEEE. The CDR3 runs 14 residues. The CDR3 is CASSRDSAFYGYTF. The CDR3 DNA reads as TGTGCCAGCAGCCGGGACAGCGCCTTCTATGGCTACACCTTC.

V usage is TRBV29-1 and J usage is TRBJ2-2, with TRBD2 matching over 7 bases. Germline CDR1 and CDR2: SQVTM and ANQGSEA. Trimming cost V 6 bases and J 3 bases; bases outside gene matches: 7. The CDR3 runs to 14 residues. The DNA for the CDR3 is TGCAGCGTAAAGGGGAGGGCGGACACCGGGGAGCTGTTTTTT. This codes for CSVKGRADTGELFF.

V and J are TRBV29-1 and TRBJ2-3; D perhaps matches TRBD1 (5 bases). CDR1 is SQVTM, CDR2 ANQGSEA, per germline. The CDR3 has 13 amino acids. V dropped 4 bases and J dropped 3 bases, with 11 bases sitting between them. The CDR3 protein is CSVGQGTTDTQYF. DNA of the CDR3: TGCAGCGTTGGTCAGGGAACAACAGATACGCAGTATTTT.

This clone was seen only a few times. The chain links TRBV15 to TRBJ1-2, with TRBD1 as a possible D gene (5 bases). Trimming left V 3 bases short and J 7 bases short, with 24 bases between. Per the germline V gene, CDR1 is LNHNV and CDR2 is YYDKDF (reference sequence). The CDR3 is 17 amino acids. CDR3 sequence (DNA): TGTGCCACCAGCAGTGGTGGAGGTAGCGACAGAAGGGGTGGCTACACCTTC. This codes for CATSSGGGSDRRGGYTF.

This rearrangement joins TRBV30 to TRBJ1-4; no clear D. V was cut by 2 bases and J by 2 bases, with 9 bases left in between. CDR3 length: 14 amino acids. CDR1 is GTSNPN, CDR2 SVGIG, per germline (reference sequence). CDR3 region: CAWSSGSTNEKLFF. Here the CDR3 DNA reads TGTGCCTGGAGTAGCGGCAGCACTAATGAAAAACTGTTTTTT.

This chain connects TRBV9 to TRBJ2-7; possibly TRBD1 for D (6 bases). Trimming stripped 4 bases from V and 0 bases from J, with 14 bases between. Germline lookup yields CDR1 SGDLS and CDR2 YYNGEE. CDR3 size: 15 residues. In DNA, the CDR3 is TGTGCCAGCAGCATCCGGACAGCCCCCTCCTACGAGCAGTACTTC. It codes for CASSIRTAPSYEQYF.

The rearrangement links TRBV6-5 to TRBJ1-2; 11 positions agree with TRBD1. CDR1 MNHEY and CDR2 SVGAGI come from the germline V gene. CDR3 size: 15 residues. The trim removed 1 base at V and 4 bases at J, leaving 2 bases unmatched. DNA of the CDR3: TGTGCCAGCAGTTACTATGGGACAGGGGGCTATGGCTACACCTTC. Its protein is CASSYYGTGGYGYTF.

This clone turned up a few times. This chain joins TRBV7-8 and TRBJ2-5; 9 bases align to TRBD2. The CDR3 runs to 16 residues. Germline loops: CDR1 SGHVS, CDR2 FQNEAQ. The V segment lost 0 bases and the J segment 5 bases; nucleotides outside the gene matches: 7. CDR3 region: CASSLAGGGVSETQYF. In DNA form, the CDR3 reads TGTGCCAGCAGCTTAGCTGGCGGGGGGGTCTCGGAGACCCAGTACTTC.

This rearrangement joins TRBV7-2 to TRBJ2-2; the D gene could be TRBD1 or TRBD2 (5 bases each). The V gene's germline CDR1 is SGHTA and CDR2 FQGNSA. This CDR3 is built from 17 residues. V was shortened by 1 base and J by 6 bases, with 18 bases between the two germline ends. The CDR3 protein is CASSLVGLRAGPGELFF. The CDR3 DNA reads TGTGCCAGCAGCTTAGTCGGTTTGAGGGCAGGGCCCGGGGAGCTGTTTTTT.

This chain uses TRBV5-1 with TRBJ2-4; D is unresolved. Germline lookup yields CDR1 SGHRS and CDR2 YFSETQ. Trimming took off 4 bases at V and 2 bases at J, with 10 bases between the two ends. This CDR3 region has 14 residues. The CDR3 sequence: CASSPGVTKNIQYF. The CDR3 DNA is TGCGCCAGCAGCCCTGGGGTGACCAAAAACATTCAGTACTTC.

J is TRBJ1-5 and V is TRBV5-6, with 8 bases aligning to TRBD1. Germline values: CDR1 SGHDT, CDR2 YYEEEE. The length of the CDR3 is 14 residues. V dropped 2 bases and J dropped 6; count of bases not matched to a gene: 4. The CDR3: CASSFSGGGQPQHF. The CDR3 coding sequence is TGTGCCAGCAGCTTTTCAGGGGGCGGTCAGCCCCAGCATTTT.

The CDR3 here is CASSLAGARETQYF. CDR3 nucleotide sequence: TGTGCCAGCAGCTTAGCAGGGGCTCGGGAGACCCAGTACTTC. V is TRBV11-2 and J is TRBJ2-5; tentatively, D is TRBD1 (6 bases). The V and J ends lost 1 base and 5 bases respectively, with 11 bases between them. The CDR3 is made up of 14 amino acids. CDR1 SGHAT and CDR2 FQNNGV come from the germline V gene.

This clone has a handful of counts. The chain combines TRBV30 with TRBJ1-5; no reliable D call. Trimming removed 0 bases from V and 1 base from J, with 10 bases in between. Germline CDR1 and CDR2: GTSNPN and SVGIG (reference sequence). The CDR3 has 15 amino acids. The CDR3, as DNA: TGTGCCTGGAGTGTGGGAGGACCGAGCAATCAGCCCCAGCATTTT. It translates to CAWSVGGPSNQPQHF. Based on the CDR3 plus reference TRBV30 and TRBJ1-5, the full variable domain is SQTIHQWPATLVQPVGSPLSLECTVEGTSNPNLYWYRQAAGRGLQLLFYSVGIGQISSEVPQNLSASRPQDRQFILSSKKLLLSDSGFYLCAWSVGGPSNQPQHFGDGTRLSIL.